Below, one T cell receptor beta chain is given with its context. No antigen is known for it. This entry is derived from a study of post-analysis software for immune sequencing data. The wider study: Included courses were relapsing-remitting and secondary progressive multiple sclerosis; progressive-relapsing multiple sclerosis was also included. General observations from the study: By F measure, samples from a shared preparation batch strongly co-clustered. There were about 5 TRBV segments more frequent in patients than controls, and TRBV5-6, TRBV5-1 and TRBV20-1 were among them. When compared against controls, multiple sclerosis patients showed significantly lower normalized Chao1 diversity.

The TCR beta cDNA libraries contained unique molecular identifiers. TCRdb fed the PCR reads into MiXCR, producing one record per CDR3 protein. The table has 500,000 to 600,000 distinct CDR3 sequences, roughly 45% seen once. In germline, CDR1 is LGHNA, CDR2 YNFKEQ. Trimming took 3 bases from V and 4 from J, leaving 18 bases between them. The CDR3 length is 16 residues. The sequence came from a girl aged 5-17 years with multiple sclerosis. V gene TRBV4-2 combines with J gene TRBJ1-2; D is unclear. Sequencing used blood. CDR3 protein: CASSQDLWTYGYGYTF. In DNA form, the CDR3 reads TGTGCCAGCAGCCAGGACCTCTGGACGTATGGCTATGGCTACACCTTC.